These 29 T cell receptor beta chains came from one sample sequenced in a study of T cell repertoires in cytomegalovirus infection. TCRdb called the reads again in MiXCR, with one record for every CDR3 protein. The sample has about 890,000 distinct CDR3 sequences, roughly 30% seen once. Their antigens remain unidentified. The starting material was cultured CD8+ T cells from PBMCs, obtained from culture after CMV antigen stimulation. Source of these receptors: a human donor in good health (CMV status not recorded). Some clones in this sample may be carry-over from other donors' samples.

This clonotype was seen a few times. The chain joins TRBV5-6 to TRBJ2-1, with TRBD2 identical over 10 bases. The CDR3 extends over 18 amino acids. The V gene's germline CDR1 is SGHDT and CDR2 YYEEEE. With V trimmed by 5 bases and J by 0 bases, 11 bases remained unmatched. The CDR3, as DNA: TGTGCCAGCAGGGAGGCTAGCGGGGGCGATAGCTCCTACAATGAGCAGTTCTTC. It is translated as CASREASGGDSSYNEQFF.

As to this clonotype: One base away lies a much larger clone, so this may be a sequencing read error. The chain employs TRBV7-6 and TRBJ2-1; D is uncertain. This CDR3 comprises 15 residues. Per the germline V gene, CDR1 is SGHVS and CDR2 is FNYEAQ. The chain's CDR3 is CASSSERSSHNEQFF. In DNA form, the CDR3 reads TGTGCCAGCAGCTCCGAGAGAAGCTCCCACAATGAGCAGTTCTTC.

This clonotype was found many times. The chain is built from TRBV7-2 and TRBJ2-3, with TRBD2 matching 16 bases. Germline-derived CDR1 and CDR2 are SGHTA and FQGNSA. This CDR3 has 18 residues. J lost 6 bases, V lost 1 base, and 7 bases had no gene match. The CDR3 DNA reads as TGTGCCAGCAGCTTAGTGGGGACTAGCGGGGGGGACGCGGATACGCAGTATTTT. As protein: CASSLVGTSGGDADTQYF.

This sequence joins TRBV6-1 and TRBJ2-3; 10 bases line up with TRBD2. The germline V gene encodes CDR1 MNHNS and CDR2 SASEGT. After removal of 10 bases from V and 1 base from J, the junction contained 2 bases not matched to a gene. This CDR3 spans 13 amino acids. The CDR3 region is CATGLAGTDTQYF. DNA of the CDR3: TGTGCCACCGGACTAGCGGGCACAGATACGCAGTATTTT.

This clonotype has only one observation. CDR3 residues: CSAKIEQENTGELFF. The CDR3 region has the DNA TGCAGTGCAAAGATAGAGCAGGAGAACACCGGGGAGCTGTTTTTT. The chain is built from TRBV20-1 and TRBJ2-2; D call uncertain. Between the trimmed V and J ends, which lost 6 bases and 1 base, there was a span of 15 bases. Germline CDR1 is DFQATT and CDR2 is SNEGSKA (reference sequence). This CDR3 is 15 amino acids long.

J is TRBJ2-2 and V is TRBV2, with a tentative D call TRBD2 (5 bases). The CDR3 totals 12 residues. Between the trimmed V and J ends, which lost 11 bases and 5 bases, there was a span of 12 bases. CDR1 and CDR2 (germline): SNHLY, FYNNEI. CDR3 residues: CALRTGTGELFF. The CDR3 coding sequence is TGTGCCTTAAGAACGGGAACCGGGGAGCTGTTTTTT.

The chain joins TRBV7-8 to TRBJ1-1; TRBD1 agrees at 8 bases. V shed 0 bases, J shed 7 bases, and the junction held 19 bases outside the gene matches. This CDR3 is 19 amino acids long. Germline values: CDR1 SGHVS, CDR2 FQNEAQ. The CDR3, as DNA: TGTGCCAGCAGCTTAGCGCTTGTGGCGGACAGGGCGGAGAGTAATGAAGCTTTCTTT. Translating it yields CASSLALVADRAESNEAFF.

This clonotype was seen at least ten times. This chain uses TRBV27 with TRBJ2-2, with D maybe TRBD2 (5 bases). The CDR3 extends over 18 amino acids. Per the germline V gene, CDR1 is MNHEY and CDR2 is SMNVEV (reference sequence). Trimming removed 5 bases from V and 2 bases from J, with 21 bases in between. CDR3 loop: CASSLTLGVLFNTGELFF. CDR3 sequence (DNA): TGTGCCAGCAGTCTAACCCTCGGGGTCCTCTTCAACACCGGGGAGCTGTTTTTT.

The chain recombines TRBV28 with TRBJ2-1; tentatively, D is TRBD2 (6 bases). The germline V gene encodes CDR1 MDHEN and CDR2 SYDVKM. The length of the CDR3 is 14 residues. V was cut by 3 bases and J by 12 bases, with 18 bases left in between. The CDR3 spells CASSLAGGYLGQFF. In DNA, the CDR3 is TGTGCCAGCAGTTTGGCCGGGGGATATCTGGGGCAGTTCTTC.

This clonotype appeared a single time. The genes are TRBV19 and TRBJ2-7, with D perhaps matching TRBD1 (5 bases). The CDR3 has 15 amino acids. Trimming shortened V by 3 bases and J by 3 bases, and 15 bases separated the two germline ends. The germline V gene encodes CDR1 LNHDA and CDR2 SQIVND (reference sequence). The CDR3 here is CASSMGLWGGYEQYV. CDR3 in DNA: TGTGCCAGTAGTATGGGCCTCTGGGGCGGCTACGAGCAGTACGTC.

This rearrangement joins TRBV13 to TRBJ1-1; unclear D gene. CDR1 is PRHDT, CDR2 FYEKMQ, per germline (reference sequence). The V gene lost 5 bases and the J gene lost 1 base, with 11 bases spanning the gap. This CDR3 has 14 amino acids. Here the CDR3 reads CASSRRTGNTEAFF. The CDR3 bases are TGTGCCAGCAGCCGGCGGACGGGGAACACTGAAGCTTTCTTT.

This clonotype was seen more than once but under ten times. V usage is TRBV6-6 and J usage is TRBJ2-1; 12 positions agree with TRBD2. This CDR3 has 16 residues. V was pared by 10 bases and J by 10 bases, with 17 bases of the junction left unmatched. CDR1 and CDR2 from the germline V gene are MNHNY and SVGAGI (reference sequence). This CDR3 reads CATIRLAGAQGGEQFF. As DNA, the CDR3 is TGTGCCACAATCAGACTAGCGGGGGCCCAAGGAGGAGAGCAGTTCTTC.

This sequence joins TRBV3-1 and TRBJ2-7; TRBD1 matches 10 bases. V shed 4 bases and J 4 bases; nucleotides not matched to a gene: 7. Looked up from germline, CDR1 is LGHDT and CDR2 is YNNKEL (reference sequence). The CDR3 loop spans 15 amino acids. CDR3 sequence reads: CASSRAGTGVYEQYF. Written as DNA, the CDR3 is TGTGCCAGCAGCCGCGCCGGGACAGGGGTATACGAGCAGTACTTC.

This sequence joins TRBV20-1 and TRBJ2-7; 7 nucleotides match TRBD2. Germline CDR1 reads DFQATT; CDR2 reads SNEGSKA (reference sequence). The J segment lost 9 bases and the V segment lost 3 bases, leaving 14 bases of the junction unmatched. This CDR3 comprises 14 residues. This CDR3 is CSARGGWGTRGQYV. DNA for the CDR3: TGCAGTGCTAGGGGAGGGTGGGGGACTCGCGGGCAGTACGTC.

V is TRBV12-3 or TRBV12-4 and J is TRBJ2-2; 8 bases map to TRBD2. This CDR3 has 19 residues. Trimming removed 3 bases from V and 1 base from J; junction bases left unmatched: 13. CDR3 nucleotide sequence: TGTGCCAGCAGTTTCTACGTTAGGGGACTAGACTTGAACACCGGGGAGCTGTTTTTT. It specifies CASSFYVRGLDLNTGELFF.

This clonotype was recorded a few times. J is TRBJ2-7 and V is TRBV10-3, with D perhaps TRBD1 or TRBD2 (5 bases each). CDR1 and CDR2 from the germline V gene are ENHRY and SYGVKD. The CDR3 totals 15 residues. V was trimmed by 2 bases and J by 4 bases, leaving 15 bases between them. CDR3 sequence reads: CAISETGRGDYEQYF. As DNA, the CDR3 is TGTGCCATCAGTGAGACAGGACGAGGGGATTACGAGCAGTACTTC.

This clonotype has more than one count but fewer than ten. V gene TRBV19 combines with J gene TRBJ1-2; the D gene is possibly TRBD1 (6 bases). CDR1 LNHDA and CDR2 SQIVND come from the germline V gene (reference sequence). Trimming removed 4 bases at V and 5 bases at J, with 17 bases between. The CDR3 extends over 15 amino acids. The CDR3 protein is CASSKAGERLYGYTF. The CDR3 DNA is TGTGCCAGTAGTAAGGCAGGGGAAAGGTTATATGGCTACACCTTC.

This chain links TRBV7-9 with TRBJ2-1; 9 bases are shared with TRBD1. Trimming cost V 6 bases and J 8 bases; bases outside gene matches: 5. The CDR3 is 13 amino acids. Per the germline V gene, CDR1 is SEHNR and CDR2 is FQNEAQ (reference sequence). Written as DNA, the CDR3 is TGTGCCAGCAGACTGACAGGGGGGGATGAGCAGTTCTTC. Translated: CASRLTGGDEQFF.

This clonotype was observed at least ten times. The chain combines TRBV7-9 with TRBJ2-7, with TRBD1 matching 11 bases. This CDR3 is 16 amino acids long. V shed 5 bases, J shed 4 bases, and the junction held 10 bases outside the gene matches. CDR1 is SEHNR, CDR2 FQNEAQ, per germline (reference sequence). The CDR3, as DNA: TGTGCCAGCAGCCCCAACCGGGACAGGGGGTTTTACGAGCAGTACTTC. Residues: CASSPNRDRGFYEQYF.

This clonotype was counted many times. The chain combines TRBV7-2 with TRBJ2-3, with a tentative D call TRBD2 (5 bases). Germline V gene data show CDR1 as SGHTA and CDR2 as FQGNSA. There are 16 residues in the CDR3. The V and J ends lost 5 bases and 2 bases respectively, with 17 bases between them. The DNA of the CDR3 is TGTGCCAGCAGCCCCGCAGTCCAGCGGCTCACAGATACGCAGTATTTT. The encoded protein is CASSPAVQRLTDTQYF. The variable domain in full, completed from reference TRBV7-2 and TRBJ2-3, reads GAGVSQSPSNKVTEKGKDVELRCDPISGHTALYWYRQSLGQGLEFLIYFQGNSAPDKSGLPSDRFSAERTGGSVSTLTIQRTQQEDSAVYLCASSPAVQRLTDTQYFGPGTRLTVL.

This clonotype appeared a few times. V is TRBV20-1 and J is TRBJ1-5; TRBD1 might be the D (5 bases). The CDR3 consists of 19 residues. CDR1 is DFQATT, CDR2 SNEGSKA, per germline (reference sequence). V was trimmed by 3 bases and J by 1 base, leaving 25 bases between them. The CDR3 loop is CSASEWAPRTGDSNQPQHF. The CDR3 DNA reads TGCAGTGCTAGTGAGTGGGCCCCCCGCACCGGGGACAGCAATCAGCCCCAGCATTTT.

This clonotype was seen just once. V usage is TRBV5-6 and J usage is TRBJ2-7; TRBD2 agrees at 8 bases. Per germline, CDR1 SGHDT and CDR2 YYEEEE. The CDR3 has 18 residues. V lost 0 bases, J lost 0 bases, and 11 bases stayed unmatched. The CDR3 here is CASSLVDVGLGPSYEQYF. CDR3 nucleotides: TGTGCCAGCAGCTTGGTGGATGTGGGACTAGGACCCTCCTACGAGCAGTACTTC.

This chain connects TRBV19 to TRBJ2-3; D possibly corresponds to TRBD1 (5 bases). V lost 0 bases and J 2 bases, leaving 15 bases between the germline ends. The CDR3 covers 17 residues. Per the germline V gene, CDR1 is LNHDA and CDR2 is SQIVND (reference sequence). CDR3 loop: CASSIDLGAVNTDTQYF. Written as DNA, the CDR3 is TGTGCCAGTAGTATAGATCTAGGGGCAGTAAACACAGATACGCAGTATTTT.

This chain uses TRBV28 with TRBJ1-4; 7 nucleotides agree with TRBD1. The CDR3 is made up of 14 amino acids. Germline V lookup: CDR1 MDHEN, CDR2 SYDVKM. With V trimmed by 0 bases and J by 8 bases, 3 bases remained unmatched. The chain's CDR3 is CASSLWQGDEKLFF. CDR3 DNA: TGTGCCAGCAGTTTATGGCAGGGGGACGAAAAACTGTTTTTT.

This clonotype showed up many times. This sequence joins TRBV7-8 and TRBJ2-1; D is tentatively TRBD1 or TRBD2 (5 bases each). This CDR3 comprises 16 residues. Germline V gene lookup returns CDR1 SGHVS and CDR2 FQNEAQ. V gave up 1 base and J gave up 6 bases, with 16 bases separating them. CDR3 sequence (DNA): TGTGCCAGCAGCTTAGTCCGGGCAGGTGGGGGCAATGAGCAGTTCTTC. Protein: CASSLVRAGGGNEQFF.

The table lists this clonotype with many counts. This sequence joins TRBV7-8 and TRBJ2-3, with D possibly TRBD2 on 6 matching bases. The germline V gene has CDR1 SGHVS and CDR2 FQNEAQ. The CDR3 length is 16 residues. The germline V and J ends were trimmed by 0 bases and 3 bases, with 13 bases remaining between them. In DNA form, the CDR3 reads TGTGCCAGCAGCTTAGCGTGGCGGGGAATAACAGATACGCAGTATTTT. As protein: CASSLAWRGITDTQYF. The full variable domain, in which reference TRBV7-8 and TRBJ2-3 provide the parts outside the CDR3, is GAGVSQSPRYKVAKRGQDVALRCDPISGHVSLFWYQQALGQGPEFLTYFQNEAQLDKSGLPSDRFFAERPEGSVSTLKIQRTQQEDSAVYLCASSLAWRGITDTQYFGPGTRLTVL.

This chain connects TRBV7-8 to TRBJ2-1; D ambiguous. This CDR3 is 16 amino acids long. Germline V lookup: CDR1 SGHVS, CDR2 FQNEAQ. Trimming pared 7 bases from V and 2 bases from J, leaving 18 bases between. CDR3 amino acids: CASTLPDTSAYNEQFF. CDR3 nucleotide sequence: TGTGCCAGCACCCTACCTGATACGTCCGCCTACAATGAGCAGTTCTTC.

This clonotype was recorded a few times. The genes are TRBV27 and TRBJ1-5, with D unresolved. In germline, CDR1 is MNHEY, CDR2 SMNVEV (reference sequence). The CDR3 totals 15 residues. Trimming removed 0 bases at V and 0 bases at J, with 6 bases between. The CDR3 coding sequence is TGTGCCAGCAGTTTATCCGCCTTTAGCAATCAGCCCCAGCATTTT. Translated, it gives CASSLSAFSNQPQHF.

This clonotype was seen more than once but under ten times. The DNA of the CDR3 is TGTGCCAGCAGTTTATCTCCGAGACCGAGCTCTGGAAACACCATATATTTT. This codes for CASSLSPRPSSGNTIYF. The chain combines TRBV27 with TRBJ1-3; no definite D call. CDR1 and CDR2 (germline): MNHEY, SMNVEV (reference sequence). The V and J ends lost 0 bases and 0 bases respectively, with 12 bases between them. The CDR3 runs to 17 residues.